This TCR beta chain was sequenced during a study of blood T cell repertoires in COVID-19. The CDR3 has 15 amino acids. After removal of 5 bases from V and 5 bases from J, the junction contained 8 bases not matched to a gene. Germline-derived CDR1 and CDR2 are SGHAT and FQNNGV. Sequenced by immunoSEQ multiplex PCR; TCRdb stores in-frame clones only, minus some. The table has about 120,000 clones, roughly 80% seen once. The sample comprised peripheral blood. The V call is TRBV11-2, the J call TRBJ2-5; 10 positions agree with TRBD2. The TCR originated in an older man with acute or convalescent COVID-19. The CDR3 is CASSRSGRAAETQYF. The CDR3 region has the DNA TGTGCCAGCAGCCGGAGCGGGAGGGCCGCGGAGACCCAGTACTTC. Looking up the rest from reference TRBV11-2 and TRBJ2-5 gives the full variable domain: EAGVAQSPRYKIIEKRQSVAFWCNPISGHATLYWYQQILGQGPKLLIQFQNNGVVDDSQLPKDRFSAERLKGVDSTLKIQPAKLEDSAVYLCASSRSGRAAETQYFGPGTRLLVL.